Listed below are T cell receptor beta chains from one sample, sequenced in a study of neurological immune-mediated disorders. TCRdb fed the 5' RACE reads into MiXCR, producing one record per CDR3 protein. The data show approximately 41,000 distinct CDR3 sequences, more than 2% seen once. The sequenced material came from PBMCs. The receptors stem from a man aged 30-40 years with multiple sclerosis. The CDR3 runs from the conserved cysteine through the conserved F or W. A D gene is named only where the DNA matches it firmly. A row's size may be missing; if present it is once, few, many or a size class.

TRBV5-1	-	TRBJ2-5	many	CASSRLGETQYF	TGCGCCAGCAGCCGACTAGGGGAGACCCAGTACTTC
TRBV15	-	TRBJ2-4	many	CATSRDRDIQYF	TGTGCCACCAGCAGAGATAGGGACATTCAGTACTTC
TRBV10-3	TRBD1	TRBJ2-7	many	CAISDFGTVAEQYF	TGTGCCATCAGTGACTTCGGGACAGTAGCCGAGCAGTACTTC
TRBV2	TRBD2	TRBJ2-2	many	CASSVPTGLAGRTGELFF	TGTGCCAGCAGTGTCCCAACTGGACTAGCGGGTCGCACCGGGGAGCTGTTTTTT
TRBV20-1	-	TRBJ2-1	many	CSARRAGLGNNEQFF	TGCAGTGCTAGGCGGGCTGGCTTAGGGAACAATGAGCAGTTCTTC
TRBV10-3	TRBD2	TRBJ2-1	many	CAIRTLAGDPYNEQFF	TGTGCCATCAGGACTCTAGCGGGAGACCCTTACAATGAGCAGTTCTTC
TRBV7-2	-	TRBJ2-1	many	CASTFASTPISYNEQFF	TGTGCCAGCACCTTTGCTAGCACGCCCATCTCCTACAATGAGCAGTTCTTC
TRBV12-3/TRBV12-4	TRBD1	TRBJ2-1	many	CASTVGQVGNEQFF	TGTGCCAGCACCGTAGGACAGGTGGGCAATGAGCAGTTCTTC
TRBV5-1	TRBD1	TRBJ1-1	many	CASSLPGTGSTEAFF	TGCGCCAGCAGCCTGCCCGGGACAGGGAGCACTGAAGCTTTCTTT
TRBV5-1	TRBD2	TRBJ2-7	many	CASSLAGGGYEQYF	TGCGCCAGCAGCTTGGCGGGGGGTGGCTACGAGCAGTACTTC
TRBV6-5	TRBD1	TRBJ2-7	many	CASRATGVKYYEQYF	TGTGCCAGCAGGGCGACAGGGGTGAAATACTACGAGCAGTACTTC
TRBV12-3/TRBV12-4	-	TRBJ2-3	many	CASSLTSRSDTQYF	TGTGCCAGCAGTTTAACGAGCCGATCAGATACGCAGTATTTT
TRBV5-1	-	TRBJ1-1	many	CASSTDPNTEAFF	TGCGCCAGCAGTACCGATCCGAACACTGAAGCTTTCTTT
TRBV5-1	-	TRBJ2-1	many	CASSLGGQSYNEQFF	TGCGCCAGCAGCTTAGGGGGACAATCCTACAATGAGCAGTTCTTC
TRBV20-1	-	TRBJ2-2	many	CSASIRRGELFF	TGCAGTGCTAGTATCCGCCGCGGGGAGCTGTTTTTT
TRBV28	-	TRBJ2-3	many	CASSDESDTQYF	TGTGCCAGCAGCGATGAGTCAGATACGCAGTATTTT
TRBV5-1	-	TRBJ2-1	many	CASSLGTSFNEQFF	TGCGCCAGCAGCTTAGGGACGTCTTTTAATGAGCAGTTCTTC
TRBV5-6	-	TRBJ2-3	many	CASSWGDTQYF	TGTGCCAGCAGTTGGGGGGATACGCAGTATTTT
TRBV10-3	-	TRBJ1-1	many	CAIRAGQGRTEAFF	TGTGCCATCAGGGCCGGTCAGGGGCGCACTGAAGCTTTCTTT
TRBV20-1	-	TRBJ2-2	few	CSARDINTGELFF	TGCAGTGCAAGGGACATCAACACCGGGGAGCTGTTTTTT
TRBV20-1	-	TRBJ2-3	many	CSARDPGSGTDTQYF	TGCAGTGCTAGAGATCCGGGGTCGGGCACAGATACGCAGTATTTT
TRBV12-3/TRBV12-4	-	TRBJ1-5	many	CASSSGTESNQPQHF	TGTGCCAGCAGTTCCGGGACGGAAAGCAATCAGCCCCAGCATTTT
TRBV24-1	TRBD1	TRBJ2-1	many	CATSDSGTGHYNEQFF	TGTGCCACCAGTGATTCCGGGACAGGCCACTACAATGAGCAGTTCTTC
TRBV4-1	-	TRBJ2-5	many	CASSQGGGQIQETQYF	TGCGCCAGCAGCCAAGGGGGGGGCCAGATCCAAGAGACCCAGTACTTC
TRBV25-1	TRBD1	TRBJ2-1	many	CASSDLPGQGNNEQFF	TGTGCCAGCAGTGACCTACCGGGACAGGGTAACAATGAGCAGTTCTTC
TRBV7-6	-	TRBJ2-1	many	CASSSGSSYNEQFF	TGTGCCAGCAGCTCAGGGAGCTCCTACAATGAGCAGTTCTTC
TRBV27	TRBD2	TRBJ2-7	many	CASSFGGGYEQYF	TGTGCCAGCAGTTTCGGCGGGGGCTACGAGCAGTACTTC
TRBV6-5	-	TRBJ2-1	many	CASRIATYNEQFF	TGTGCCAGCAGAATAGCGACCTACAATGAGCAGTTCTTC
TRBV3-1	TRBD1	TRBJ2-7	many	CASSQAGTGAPEQYF	TGTGCCAGCAGCCAGGCCGGGACAGGGGCCCCCGAGCAGTACTTC
TRBV20-1	-	TRBJ1-1	many	CSATLEGTEAFF	TGCAGTGCTACTCTCGAGGGCACTGAAGCTTTCTTT
TRBV25-1	-	TRBJ2-3	many	CASISTRTGESTDTQYF	TGTGCCAGCATATCGACTCGAACCGGGGAAAGCACAGATACGCAGTATTTT
TRBV5-5	TRBD2	TRBJ2-3	-	CASSLAPGLAGATDTQYF	TGTGCCAGCAGCTTGGCCCCCGGACTAGCGGGAGCAACAGATACGCAGTATTTT
TRBV6-6	-	TRBJ1-1	many	CASSYWGDKNTEAFF	TGTGCCAGCAGTTACTGGGGGGACAAGAACACTGAAGCTTTCTTT
TRBV3-1	TRBD2	TRBJ2-5	many	CASSLTGAGVQETQYF	TGTGCCAGCAGCTTAACGGGAGCGGGGGTACAAGAGACCCAGTACTTC
TRBV5-6	-	TRBJ1-6	many	CASSFRGRAHSPLHF	TGTGCCAGCAGCTTCAGAGGGCGCGCGCATTCACCCCTCCACTTT
TRBV20-1	TRBD1	TRBJ1-5	many	CSARPEDRESQPQHF	TGCAGTGCTAGACCCGAAGACAGGGAGAGTCAGCCCCAGCATTTT
TRBV12-3/TRBV12-4	-	TRBJ1-6	many	CASSLGESSYNSPLHF	TGTGCCAGCAGTTTGGGCGAGAGCTCCTATAATTCACCCCTCCACTTT
TRBV5-1	-	TRBJ2-7	many	CASSLETFSSYEQYF	TGCGCCAGCAGCTTGGAAACATTCAGCTCCTACGAGCAGTACTTC
TRBV5-1	-	TRBJ1-1	many	CASTVTGEAFF	TGCGCCAGCACCGTGACAGGTGAAGCTTTCTTT
TRBV5-1	-	TRBJ1-2	many	CASSLATGTVDNYTF	TGCGCCAGCAGCTTGGCCACCGGGACGGTCGATAACTACACCTTC
TRBV7-6	TRBD2	TRBJ2-1	-	CASSSGTSSSNEQFF	TGTGCCAGCAGCTCAGGGACTAGCAGTTCCAATGAGCAGTTCTTC
TRBV7-2	TRBD2	TRBJ2-7	medium-sized	CASSLRYGGRVGYEQYF	TGTGCCAGCAGCTTACGTTACGGCGGGAGGGTCGGGTACGAGCAGTACTTC